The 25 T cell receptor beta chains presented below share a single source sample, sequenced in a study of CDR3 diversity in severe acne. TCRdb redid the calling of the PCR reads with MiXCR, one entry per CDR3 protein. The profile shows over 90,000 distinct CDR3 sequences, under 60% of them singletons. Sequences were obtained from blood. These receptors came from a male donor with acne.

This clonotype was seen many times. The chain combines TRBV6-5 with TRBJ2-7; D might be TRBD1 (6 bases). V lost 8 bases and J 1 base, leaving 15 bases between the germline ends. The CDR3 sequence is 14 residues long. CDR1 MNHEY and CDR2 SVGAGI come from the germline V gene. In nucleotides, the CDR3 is TGTGCCAGCTCGCAGGGGATTGGTTCCTACGAGCAGTACTTC. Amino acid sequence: CASSQGIGSYEQYF.

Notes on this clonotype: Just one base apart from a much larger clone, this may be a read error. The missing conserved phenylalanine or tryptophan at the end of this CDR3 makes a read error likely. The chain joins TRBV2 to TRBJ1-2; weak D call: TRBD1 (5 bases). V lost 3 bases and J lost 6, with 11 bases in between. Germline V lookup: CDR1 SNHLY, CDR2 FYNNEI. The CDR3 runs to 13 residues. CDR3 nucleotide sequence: TGTGCCAGCAGTGACCAGGGCAGGCATGGCTACACCCTC. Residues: CASSDQGRHGYTL.

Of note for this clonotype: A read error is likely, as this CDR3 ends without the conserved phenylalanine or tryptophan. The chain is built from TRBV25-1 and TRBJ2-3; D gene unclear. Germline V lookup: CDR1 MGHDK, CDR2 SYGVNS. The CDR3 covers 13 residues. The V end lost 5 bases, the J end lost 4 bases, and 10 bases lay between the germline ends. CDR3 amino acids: CASSMARADTQYS. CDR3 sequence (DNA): TGTGCCAGCAGTATGGCACGCGCAGATACGCAGTATTCT.

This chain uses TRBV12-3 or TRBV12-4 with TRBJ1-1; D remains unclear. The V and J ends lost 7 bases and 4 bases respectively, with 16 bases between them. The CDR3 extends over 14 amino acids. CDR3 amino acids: CASKARGYLTEAFF. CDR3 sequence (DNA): TGTGCCAGCAAGGCACGAGGTTATCTCACTGAAGCTTTCTTT.

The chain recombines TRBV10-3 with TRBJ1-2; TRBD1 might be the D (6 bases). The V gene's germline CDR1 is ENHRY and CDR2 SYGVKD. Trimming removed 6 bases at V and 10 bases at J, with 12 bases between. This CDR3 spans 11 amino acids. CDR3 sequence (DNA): TGTGCCATCAGCGGACAGTTCGACTACACCTTC. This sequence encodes CAISGQFDYTF.

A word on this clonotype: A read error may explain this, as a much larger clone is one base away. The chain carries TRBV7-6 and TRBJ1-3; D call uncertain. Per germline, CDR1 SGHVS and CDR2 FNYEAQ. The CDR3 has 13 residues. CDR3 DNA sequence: TGTGCCAGCAGGACGGGGTCTGGAAGCACCATATATTTT. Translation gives CASRTGSGSTIYF.

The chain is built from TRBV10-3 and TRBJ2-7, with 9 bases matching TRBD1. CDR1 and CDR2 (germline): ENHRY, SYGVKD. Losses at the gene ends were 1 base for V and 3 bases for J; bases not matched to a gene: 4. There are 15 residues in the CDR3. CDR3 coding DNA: TGTGCCATCAGTGAGTTGGGACAGGGAAACTACGAGCAGTACTTC. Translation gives CAISELGQGNYEQYF.

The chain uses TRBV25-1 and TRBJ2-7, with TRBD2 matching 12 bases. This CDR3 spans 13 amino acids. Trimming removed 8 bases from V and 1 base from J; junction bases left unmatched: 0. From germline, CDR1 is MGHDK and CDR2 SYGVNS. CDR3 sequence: CASGTSGSYEQYF. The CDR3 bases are TGTGCCAGCGGGACTAGCGGGTCCTACGAGCAGTACTTC.

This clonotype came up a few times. The CDR3 DNA reads as TGTGCCATCTTTACTAACTATGGCTACACCTTC. Encoded protein: CAIFTNYGYTF. The V and J genes are TRBV10-3 and TRBJ1-2; no definite D call. Between the trimmed V and J ends, which lost 8 bases and 0 bases, there was a span of 4 bases. Germline CDR1 ENHRY, CDR2 SYGVKD. This CDR3 contains 11 residues.

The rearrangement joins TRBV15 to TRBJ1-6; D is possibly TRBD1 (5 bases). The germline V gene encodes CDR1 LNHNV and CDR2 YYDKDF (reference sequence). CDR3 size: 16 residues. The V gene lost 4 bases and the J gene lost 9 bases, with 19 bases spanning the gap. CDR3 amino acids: CATSKSQGLSTSPLHF. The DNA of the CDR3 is TGTGCCACCAGCAAGTCCCAGGGACTGTCTACTTCACCCCTCCACTTT.

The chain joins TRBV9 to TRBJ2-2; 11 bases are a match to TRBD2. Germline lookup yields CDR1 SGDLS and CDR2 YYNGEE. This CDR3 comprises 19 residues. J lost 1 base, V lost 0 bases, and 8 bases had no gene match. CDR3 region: CASSVGRLAGKVNTGELFF. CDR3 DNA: TGTGCCAGCAGCGTAGGACGACTAGCGGGAAAGGTGAACACCGGGGAGCTGTTTTTT.

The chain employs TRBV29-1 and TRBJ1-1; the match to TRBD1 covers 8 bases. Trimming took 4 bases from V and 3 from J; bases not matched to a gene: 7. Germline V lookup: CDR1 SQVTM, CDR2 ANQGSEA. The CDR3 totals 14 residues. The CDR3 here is CSVGLQGADTEAFF. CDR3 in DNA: TGCAGCGTTGGGTTGCAGGGGGCAGACACTGAAGCTTTCTTT.

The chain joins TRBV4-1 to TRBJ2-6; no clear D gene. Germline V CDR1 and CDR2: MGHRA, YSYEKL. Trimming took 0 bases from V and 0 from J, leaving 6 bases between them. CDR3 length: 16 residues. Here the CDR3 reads CASSQDQSSGANVLTF. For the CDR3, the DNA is TGCGCCAGCAGCCAAGACCAGAGCTCTGGGGCCAACGTCCTGACTTTC.

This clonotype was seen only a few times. As DNA, the CDR3 is TGCAGTGCTAAGAACCCCCCCGGGATTAGCGCAGATACGCAGTATTTT. This sequence encodes CSAKNPPGISADTQYF. The chain joins TRBV20-1 to TRBJ2-3; D might be TRBD2 (5 bases). The CDR3 has 16 amino acids. Looked up from germline, CDR1 is DFQATT and CDR2 is SNEGSKA (reference sequence). The V end lost 4 bases, the J end lost 4 bases, and 21 bases lay between the germline ends.

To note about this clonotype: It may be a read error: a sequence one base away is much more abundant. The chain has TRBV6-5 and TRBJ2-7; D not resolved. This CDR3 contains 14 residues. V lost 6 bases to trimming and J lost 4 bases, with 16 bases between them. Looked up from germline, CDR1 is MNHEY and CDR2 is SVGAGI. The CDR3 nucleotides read TGTGCCAGCAGGCTCACCCCTCGAGCATACGAGCAGTACTTC. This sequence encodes CASRLTPRAYEQYF.

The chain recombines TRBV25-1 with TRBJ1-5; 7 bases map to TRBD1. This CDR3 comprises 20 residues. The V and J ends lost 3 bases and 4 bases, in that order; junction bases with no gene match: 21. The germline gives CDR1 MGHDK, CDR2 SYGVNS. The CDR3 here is CASSDIPPSRSGTANQPQHF. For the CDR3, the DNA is TGTGCCAGCAGTGATATTCCCCCTAGCCGATCCGGGACAGCAAATCAGCCCCAGCATTTT.

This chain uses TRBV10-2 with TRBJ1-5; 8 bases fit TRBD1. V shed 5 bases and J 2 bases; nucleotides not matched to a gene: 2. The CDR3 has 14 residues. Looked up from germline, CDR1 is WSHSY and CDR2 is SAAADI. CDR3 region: CASSWGQGNQPQHF. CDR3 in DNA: TGCGCCAGCAGTTGGGGACAGGGCAATCAGCCCCAGCATTTT.

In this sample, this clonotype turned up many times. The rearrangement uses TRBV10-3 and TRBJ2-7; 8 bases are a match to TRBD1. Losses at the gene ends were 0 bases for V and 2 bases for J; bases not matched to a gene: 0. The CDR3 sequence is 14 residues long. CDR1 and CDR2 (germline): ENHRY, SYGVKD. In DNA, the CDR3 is TGTGCCATCAGTGAGTCGACAGGGGCCTACGAGCAGTACTTC. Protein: CAISESTGAYEQYF.

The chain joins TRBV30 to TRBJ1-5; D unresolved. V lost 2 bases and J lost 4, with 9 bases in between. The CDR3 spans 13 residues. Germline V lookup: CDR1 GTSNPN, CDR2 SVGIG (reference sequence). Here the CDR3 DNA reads TGTGCCTGGAGTAGGGAGGAGAATCAGCCCCAGCATTTT. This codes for CAWSREENQPQHF. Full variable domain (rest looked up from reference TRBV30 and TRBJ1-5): SQTIHQWPATLVQPVGSPLSLECTVEGTSNPNLYWYRQAAGRGLQLLFYSVGIGQISSEVPQNLSASRPQDRQFILSSKKLLLSDSGFYLCAWSREENQPQHFGDGTRLSIL.

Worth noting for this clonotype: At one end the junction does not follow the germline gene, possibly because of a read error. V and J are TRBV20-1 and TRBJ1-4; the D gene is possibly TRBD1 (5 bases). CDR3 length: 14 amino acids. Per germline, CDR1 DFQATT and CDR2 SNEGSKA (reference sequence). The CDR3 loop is CSAHDRATNEKLFF. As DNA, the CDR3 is TGCAGTGCCCACGACAGAGCAACTAATGAGAAACTGTTTTTT.

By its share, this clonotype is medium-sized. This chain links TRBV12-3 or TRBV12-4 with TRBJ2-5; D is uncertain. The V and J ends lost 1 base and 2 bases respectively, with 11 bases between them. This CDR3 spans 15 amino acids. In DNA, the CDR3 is TGTGCCAGCAGTTTAGGGGCAAACCCTCAAGAGACCCAGTACTTC. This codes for CASSLGANPQETQYF.

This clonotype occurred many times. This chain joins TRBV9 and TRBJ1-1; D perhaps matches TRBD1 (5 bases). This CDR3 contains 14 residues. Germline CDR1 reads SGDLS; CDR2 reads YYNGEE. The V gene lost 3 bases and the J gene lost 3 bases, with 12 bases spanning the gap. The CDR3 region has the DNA TGTGCCAGCAGCGCAGGGATTTGGGACACTGAAGCTTTCTTT. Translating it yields CASSAGIWDTEAFF.

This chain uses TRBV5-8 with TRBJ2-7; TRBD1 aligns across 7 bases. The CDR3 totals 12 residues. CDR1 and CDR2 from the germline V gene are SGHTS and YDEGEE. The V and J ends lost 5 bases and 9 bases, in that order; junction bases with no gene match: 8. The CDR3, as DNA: TGTGCCAGCAGAACAAACCGGGACAGGCAGTACTTC. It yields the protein CASRTNRDRQYF.

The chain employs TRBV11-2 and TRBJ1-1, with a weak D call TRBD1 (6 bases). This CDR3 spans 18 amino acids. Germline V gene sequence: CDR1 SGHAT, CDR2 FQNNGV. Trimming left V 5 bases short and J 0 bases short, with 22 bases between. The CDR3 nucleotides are TGTGCCAGCAGCCTTTCCGGGGGGCAGGGGAAAATGAACACTGAAGCTTTCTTT. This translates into CASSLSGGQGKMNTEAFF.

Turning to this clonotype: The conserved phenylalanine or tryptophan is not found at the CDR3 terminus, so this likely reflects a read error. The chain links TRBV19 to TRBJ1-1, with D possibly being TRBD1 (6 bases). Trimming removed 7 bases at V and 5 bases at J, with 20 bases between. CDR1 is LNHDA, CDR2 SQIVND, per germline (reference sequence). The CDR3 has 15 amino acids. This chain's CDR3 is CASNDMRGAGTEAFL. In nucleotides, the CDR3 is TGTGCCAGTAATGATATGCGGGGGGCGGGGACTGAAGCTTTCCTT.